These T cell receptor beta chains were read from a single sample in a study of blood T cell repertoires in COVID-19. Clones were sequenced by immunoSEQ multiplex PCR, and TCRdb holds only the in-frame ones, with some missing. The table shows 100,000 to 150,000 clones, with 86% occurring only once. Sequencing was carried out using peripheral blood. These receptor sequences come from a man in his sixties or seventies who had recovered from COVID-19. CDR3s include the opening cysteine and the closing phenylalanine or tryptophan. A D gene is named only where the DNA matches it firmly. Clone size, where shown, is once, few, many, or a class for clones that have expanded.

cdr3_nt	cdr3_aa	clone_size	d_call	v_call	j_call
TGTGCCAGTAGTGCCTCCGGGACTAGCGGGAGTTTCAGGGGTACGCAGTATTTT	CASSASGTSGSFRGTQYF	NA	TRBD2	TRBV19	TRBJ2-3
TGTGCCAGCAGTTTTGGCAGGGGGCGGGAAGAGACCCAGTACTTC	CASSFGRGREETQYF	NA	TRBD1	TRBV28	TRBJ2-5
TGCGCCAGCAGCTTGACTTCAGGGTGGAATGAAAAACTGTTTTTT	CASSLTSGWNEKLFF	NA	NA	TRBV5-1	TRBJ1-4
TGTGCCAGTAGTGCATCGGGGTACCGGGAGACCCAGTACTTC	CASSASGYRETQYF	NA	NA	TRBV19	TRBJ2-5
TGCAGCGTTGATGCCTCGGCGCTAGCGGGCGTTCAAGAGACCCAGTACTTC	CSVDASALAGVQETQYF	NA	TRBD2	TRBV29-1	TRBJ2-5
TGTGCCAGCAGCCGGAAAGGGACAGCTTTGAACACTGAAGCTTTCTTT	CASSRKGTALNTEAFF	NA	TRBD1	TRBV7-2	TRBJ1-1
TGTGCCAGCAGCGGGACAGGGGGCACTGAAGCTTTCTTT	CASSGTGGTEAFF	NA	TRBD1	TRBV12-3/TRBV12-4	TRBJ1-1
TGTGCCAGCAGCATCAGGGAAAGGGGCAATGAGCAGTTCTTC	CASSIRERGNEQFF	NA	NA	TRBV11-3	TRBJ2-1
TGCGCCAGCAGCCAAGACATGAACACCGGGGAGCTGTTTTTT	CASSQDMNTGELFF	NA	NA	TRBV4-3	TRBJ2-2
TGTGCCAGCAGTTACCGGTTAACCATCTCCTACAATGAGCAGTTCTTC	CASSYRLTISYNEQFF	NA	NA	TRBV6-2/TRBV6-3	TRBJ2-1
TGTGCCAGCAGCTTGTCAGGAGGCCTCTCAGATAATTCACCCCTCCACTTT	CASSLSGGLSDNSPLHF	many	NA	TRBV5-6	TRBJ1-6
TGTGCCAGCAGCCAAGCGGACAGGGGGGAGACCCAGTACTTC	CASSQADRGETQYF	NA	TRBD1	TRBV4-2	TRBJ2-5
TGCGCCAGCAGCCCGTATAGCGGGGGCAATGAGCAGTTCTTC	CASSPYSGGNEQFF	NA	TRBD2	TRBV5-1	TRBJ2-1
TGTGCCAGCAGTTTAAGCGACAGAAAACTGTTTTTT	CASSLSDRKLFF	NA	NA	TRBV28	TRBJ1-4
TGTGCCAGTAGTATAACGGCAGCCCGTTCGGGCCTCCACTTT	CASSITAARSGLHF	NA	NA	TRBV19	TRBJ1-6
TGCGCCAGCAGCTTGGCCGGGCAGGGTGGGGAGACCCAGTACTTC	CASSLAGQGGETQYF	NA	NA	TRBV5-1	TRBJ2-5
TGTGCCACCAGCAGGCCCGGACAGGGTTCCTACGAGCAGTACTTC	CATSRPGQGSYEQYF	few	TRBD1	TRBV15	TRBJ2-7
TGTGCCAGCAGCCAATTGGGGCACGAGCAGTACTTC	CASSQLGHEQYF	NA	NA	TRBV3-1/TRBV3-2	TRBJ2-7
TGCGCCAGCAGCTTGGGGGCTAGCGGGGGTGCAGATACGCAGTATTTT	CASSLGASGGADTQYF	once	TRBD2	TRBV5-1	TRBJ2-3
TGTGCCAGCAGCTTAGGCAGGACTGAAGCTTTCTTT	CASSLGRTEAFF	NA	NA	TRBV5-4	TRBJ1-1
TGCAGCGTTGTTTTCTCGGTGTCAGGAAACACCATATATTTT	CSVVFSVSGNTIYF	NA	NA	TRBV29-1	TRBJ1-3
TGTGCCAGCAGTTACTCGCGGGGGGCTAATTATGGCTACACCTTC	CASSYSRGANYGYTF	few	NA	TRBV6-5	TRBJ1-2
TGTGCCAGCAGCAAAGTCCCAGCGGGAGGGCCCGGTTACAATGAGCAGTTCTTC	CASSKVPAGGPGYNEQFF	NA	NA	TRBV21-1	TRBJ2-1
TGTGCCAGCAGTTTACGGGATATTCAGCCCCAGCATTTT	CASSLRDIQPQHF	NA	NA	TRBV28	TRBJ1-5
TGTGCCAGCAGCCCAGGGGCTGGCTACACCTTC	CASSPGAGYTF	once	NA	TRBV5-6	TRBJ1-2
TGTGCCAGCAGCTCGACAACCCCTGGTTTAGGTACGCAGTATTTT	CASSSTTPGLGTQYF	NA	NA	TRBV7-6	TRBJ2-3